The TCR beta chain described here comes from a study of blood T cell repertoires in COVID-19. As for the study in general: The United States, Italy and Spain provided the acute and convalescent COVID-19 samples. The cDNA or gDNA used as material had been derived from T cells, B-cell-depleted T cells, or PBMCs.

This CDR3 is 13 amino acids long. Germline CDR1 and CDR2: SGHAT and FQNNGV. V dropped 5 bases and J dropped 6 bases, with 13 bases sitting between them. In the original workflow: Amplification of reference gene primers provided the estimated nucleated cell counts. The repertoire was sequenced with immunoSEQ multiplex PCR; TCRdb's copy has only in-frame clones and lacks some. The V and J calls and the clone size are those of that table, but D and trimming were determined from the DNA. The table records 85,000 to 130,000 clones, approximately 80% of them present only once. This clonotype originated in a woman of 80 years or more with active or convalescent COVID-19. The chain carries TRBV11-2 and TRBJ1-2; D is perhaps TRBD1 (5 bases). Sequencing input: peripheral blood. This chain's CDR3 is CASSGSGVDGYTF. The CDR3 nucleotides are TGTGCCAGCAGCGGCTCGGGGGTCGATGGCTACACCTTC. Together with reference TRBV11-2 and TRBJ1-2, the CDR3 gives the full variable domain: EAGVAQSPRYKIIEKRQSVAFWCNPISGHATLYWYQQILGQGPKLLIQFQNNGVVDDSQLPKDRFSAERLKGVDSTLKIQPAKLEDSAVYLCASSGSGVDGYTFGSGTRLTVV.